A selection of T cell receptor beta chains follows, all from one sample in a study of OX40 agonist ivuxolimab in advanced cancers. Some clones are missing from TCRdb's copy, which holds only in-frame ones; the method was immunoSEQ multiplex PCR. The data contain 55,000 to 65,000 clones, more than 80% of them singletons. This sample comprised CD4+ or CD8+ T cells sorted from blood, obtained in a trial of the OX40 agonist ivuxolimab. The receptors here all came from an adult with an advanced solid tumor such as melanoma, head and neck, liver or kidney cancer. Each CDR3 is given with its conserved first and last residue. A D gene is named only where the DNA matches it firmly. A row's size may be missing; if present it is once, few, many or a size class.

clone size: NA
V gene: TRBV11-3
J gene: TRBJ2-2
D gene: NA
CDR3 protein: CASSLGAVDTGELFF
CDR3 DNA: TGTGCCAGCAGCTTAGGGGCCGTGGACACCGGGGAGCTGTTTTTT

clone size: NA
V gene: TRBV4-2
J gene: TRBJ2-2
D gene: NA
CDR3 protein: CASSEANTGELFF
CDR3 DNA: TGTGCCAGCAGCGAAGCGAACACCGGGGAGCTGTTTTTT

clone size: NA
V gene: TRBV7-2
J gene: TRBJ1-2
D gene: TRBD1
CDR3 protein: CASSLEPGQGYGYTF
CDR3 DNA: TGTGCCAGCAGCTTAGAACCGGGACAGGGGTATGGCTACACCTTC

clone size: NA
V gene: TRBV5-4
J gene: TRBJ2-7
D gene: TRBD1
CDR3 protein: CASSPGQFLYEQYF
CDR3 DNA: TGTGCCAGCAGCCCGGGACAGTTCCTCTACGAGCAGTACTTC

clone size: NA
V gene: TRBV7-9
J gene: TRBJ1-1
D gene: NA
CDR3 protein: CASSLGGVNTEAFF
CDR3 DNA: TGTGCCAGCAGCTTAGGAGGGGTGAACACTGAAGCTTTCTTT

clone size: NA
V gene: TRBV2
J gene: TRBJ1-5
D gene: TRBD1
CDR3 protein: CASRQGARQPQHF
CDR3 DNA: TGTGCCAGCCGACAGGGGGCAAGACAGCCCCAGCATTTT

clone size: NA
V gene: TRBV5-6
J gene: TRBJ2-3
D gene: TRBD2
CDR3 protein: CASSLVVAGTDTQYF
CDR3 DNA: TGTGCCAGCAGCTTGGTGGTAGCGGGGACAGATACGCAGTATTTT

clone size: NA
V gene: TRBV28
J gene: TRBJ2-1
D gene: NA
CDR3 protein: CASSFIAGNNEQFF
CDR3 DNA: TGTGCCAGCAGTTTTATAGCTGGAAACAATGAGCAGTTCTTC

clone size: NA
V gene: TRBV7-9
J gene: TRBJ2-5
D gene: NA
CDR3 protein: CASSPPQGNQETQYF
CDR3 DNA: TGTGCCAGCAGCCCCCCCCAAGGTAACCAAGAGACCCAGTACTTC

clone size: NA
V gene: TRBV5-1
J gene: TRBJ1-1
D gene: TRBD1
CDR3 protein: CASSTPDRADSSEAFF
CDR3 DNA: TGCGCCAGCAGCACGCCCGACAGGGCTGATTCGTCTGAAGCTTTCTTT

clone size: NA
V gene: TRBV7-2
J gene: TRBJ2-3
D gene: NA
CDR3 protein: CASSQTLAARTDTQYF
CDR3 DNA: TGTGCCAGCAGCCAAACGTTAGCGGCCCGCACAGATACGCAGTATTTT

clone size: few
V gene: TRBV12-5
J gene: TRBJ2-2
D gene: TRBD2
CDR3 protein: CASGTGTSGRNTGELFF
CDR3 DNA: TGTGCTAGTGGTACCGGGACTAGCGGGAGGAACACCGGGGAGCTGTTTTTT

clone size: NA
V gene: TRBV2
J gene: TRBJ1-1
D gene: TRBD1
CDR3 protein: CASSGTGVDFNTEAFF
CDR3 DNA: TGTGCCAGCAGTGGGACAGGGGTAGACTTTAACACTGAAGCTTTCTTT

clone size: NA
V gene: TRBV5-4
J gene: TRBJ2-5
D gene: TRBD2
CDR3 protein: CASSLGGGKSETQYF
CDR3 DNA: TGTGCCAGCAGCTTGGGCGGGGGGAAGTCGGAGACCCAGTACTTC

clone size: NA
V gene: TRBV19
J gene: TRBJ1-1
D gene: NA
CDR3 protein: CASSIERGTEAFF
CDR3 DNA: TGTGCCAGTAGTATAGAAAGAGGGACCGAAGCTTTCTTT

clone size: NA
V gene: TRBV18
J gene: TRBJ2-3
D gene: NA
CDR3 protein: CASSPPGSGQITEGQYF
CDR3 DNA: TGTGCCAGCTCACCACCGGGGTCTGGACAGATCACAGAGGGGCAGTATTTT

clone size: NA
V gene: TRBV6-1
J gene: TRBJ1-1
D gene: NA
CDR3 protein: CASEKRGATEAFF
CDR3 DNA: TGTGCCAGCGAAAAAAGGGGAGCGACTGAAGCTTTCTTT

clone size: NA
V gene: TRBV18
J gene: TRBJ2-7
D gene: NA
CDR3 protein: CASSPNSEQYF
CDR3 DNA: TGTGCCAGCTCACCAAATAGCGAGCAGTACTTC

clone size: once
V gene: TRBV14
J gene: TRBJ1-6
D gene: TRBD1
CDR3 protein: CASSQDGDSPPLHF
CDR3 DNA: TGTGCCAGCAGCCAAGATGGGGACAGTCCGCCCCTCCACTTT

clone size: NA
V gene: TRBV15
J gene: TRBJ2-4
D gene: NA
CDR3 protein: CATSREPKNIQYF
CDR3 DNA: TGTGCCACCAGCAGAGAACCCAAAAACATTCAGTACTTC

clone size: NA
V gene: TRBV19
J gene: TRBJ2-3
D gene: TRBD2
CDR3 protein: CATQREMGTDTQYF
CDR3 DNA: TGTGCCACTCAGCGGGAGATGGGCACAGATACGCAGTATTTT

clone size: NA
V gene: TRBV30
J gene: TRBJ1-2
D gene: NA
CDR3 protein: CAWRPGQRNYGYTF
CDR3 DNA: TGTGCCTGGAGGCCGGGACAACGTAACTATGGCTACACCTTC

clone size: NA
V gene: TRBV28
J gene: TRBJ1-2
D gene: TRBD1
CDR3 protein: CASTLSGGQGSQYGYTF
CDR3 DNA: TGTGCCAGCACCCTGAGCGGAGGACAGGGAAGTCAGTATGGCTACACCTTC

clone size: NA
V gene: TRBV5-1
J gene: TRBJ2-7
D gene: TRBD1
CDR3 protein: CASSLGQGNREQYF
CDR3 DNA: TGCGCCAGCAGCTTGGGACAGGGAAACAGGGAGCAGTACTTC

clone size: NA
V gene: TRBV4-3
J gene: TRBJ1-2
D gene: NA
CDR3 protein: CASSQPGPGYGYTF
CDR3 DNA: TGCGCCAGCAGCCAACCCGGGCCTGGCTATGGCTACACCTTC

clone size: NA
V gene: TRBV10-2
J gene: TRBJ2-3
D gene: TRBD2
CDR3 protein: CASSEMGTSGGYGDTQYF
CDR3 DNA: TGCGCCAGCAGTGAGATGGGGACTAGCGGGGGCTATGGGGATACGCAGTATTTT

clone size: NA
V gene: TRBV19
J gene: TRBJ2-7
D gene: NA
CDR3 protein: CASSPRQSSYEQYF
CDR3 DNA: TGTGCCAGTAGTCCGAGACAGAGTTCCTACGAGCAGTACTTC

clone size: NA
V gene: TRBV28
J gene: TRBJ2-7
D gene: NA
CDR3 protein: CASSFRTPYEQYF
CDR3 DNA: TGTGCCAGCAGTTTTCGTACTCCCTACGAGCAGTACTTC

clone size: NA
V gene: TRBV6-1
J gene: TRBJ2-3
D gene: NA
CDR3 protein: CASRGTPESTDTQYF
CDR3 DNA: TGTGCCAGCCGAGGGACTCCTGAAAGCACAGATACGCAGTATTTT

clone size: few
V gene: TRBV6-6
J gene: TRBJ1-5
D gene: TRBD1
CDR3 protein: CASSPGQGNQPQHF
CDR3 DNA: TGTGCCAGCAGTCCGGGACAGGGCAATCAGCCCCAGCATTTT

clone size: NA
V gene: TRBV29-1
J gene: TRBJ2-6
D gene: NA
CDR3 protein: CSAKRGSGANVLTF
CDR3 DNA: TGCAGCGCCAAAAGGGGTTCTGGGGCCAACGTCCTGACTTTC

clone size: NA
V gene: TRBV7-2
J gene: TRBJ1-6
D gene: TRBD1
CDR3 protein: CASRSGTGGAEDYSPLHF
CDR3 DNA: TGTGCCAGCAGATCCGGGACAGGGGGCGCGGAAGACTACTCACCCCTCCACTTT

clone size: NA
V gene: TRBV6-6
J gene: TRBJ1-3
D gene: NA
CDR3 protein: CASSRRDNIAGNTIYF
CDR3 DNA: TGTGCCAGCAGTCGTCGGGACAATATTGCTGGAAACACCATATATTTT

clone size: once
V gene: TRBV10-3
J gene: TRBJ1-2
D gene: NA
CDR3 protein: CAISESQNYGYTF
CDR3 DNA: TGTGCCATCAGTGAGTCACAAAACTATGGCTACACCTTC

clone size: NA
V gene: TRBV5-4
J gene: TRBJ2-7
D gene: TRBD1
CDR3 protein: CASSPGQFLYEQYF
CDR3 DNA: TGTGCCAGCAGCCCGGGACAGTTCCTCTACGAGCAGTACTTC

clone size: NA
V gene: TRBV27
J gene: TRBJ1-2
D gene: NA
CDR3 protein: CASSLSTPVGGGYTF
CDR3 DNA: TGTGCCAGCAGTTTATCGACCCCGGTGGGGGGTGGCTACACCTTC